Below, 23 T cell receptor beta chains from the same sample are listed, as sequenced in a study of blood T cell repertoires in COVID-19. The repertoire was sequenced with immunoSEQ multiplex PCR; TCRdb's copy has only in-frame clones and lacks some. This sample carries about 290,000 clones, roughly 90% of them seen once, and the ten largest clones take approximately 1.5%. The sequenced sample consisted of PBMCs or T cells enriched from blood (not recorded which). The receptors here all came from a middle-aged woman who had recovered from COVID-19.

This rearrangement joins TRBV30 to TRBJ1-6, with D maybe TRBD1 (5 bases). The CDR3 extends over 15 amino acids. Trimming stripped 2 bases from V and 9 bases from J, with 17 bases between. The germline V gene has CDR1 GTSNPN and CDR2 SVGIG (reference sequence). DNA of the CDR3: TGTGCCTGGAGTCGGGACTCTAGGGGAGGTTCACCCCTCCACTTT. Translated: CAWSRDSRGGSPLHF.

V gene TRBV30 combines with J gene TRBJ2-7; 9 bases are shared with TRBD1. Germline V CDR1 and CDR2: GTSNPN, SVGIG (reference sequence). Trimming cost V 5 bases and J 3 bases; bases outside gene matches: 8. The CDR3 spans 14 residues. The CDR3 here is CAWSIGTGRYEQYF. CDR3 nucleotide sequence: TGTGCCTGGTCGATCGGGACAGGGCGCTACGAGCAGTACTTC.

The chain couples TRBV6-5 to TRBJ1-2; 8 nucleotides line up with TRBD1. This CDR3 contains 14 residues. Germline loops: CDR1 MNHEY, CDR2 SVGAGI. Losses at the gene ends were 10 bases for V and 3 bases for J; bases not matched to a gene: 10. CDR3: CAIRGQGLDYGYTF. CDR3 nucleotides: TGTGCCATTCGTGGACAGGGTTTAGACTATGGCTACACCTTC.

The chain employs TRBV7-2 and TRBJ1-6; 7 nucleotides align to TRBD1. J lost 0 bases, V lost 6 bases, and 5 bases had no gene match. Germline CDR1 SGHTA, CDR2 FQGNSA. There are 16 residues in the CDR3. CDR3 nucleotide sequence: TGTGCCAGCAGTCCGGACAGGAGCTCCTATAATTCACCCCTCCACTTT. Translating gives CASSPDRSSYNSPLHF.

The V and J genes are TRBV3-1 (or the pseudogene TRBV3-2) and TRBJ1-1; D unclear. The germline CDR1 and CDR2 sequences are LGHDT and YNNKEL (reference sequence). The CDR3 is 11 residues long. Trimming cost V 6 bases and J 11 bases, with 13 bases left between them. The CDR3 DNA follows: TGTGCCAGCAGGGGCGGGGTACAGGCTTTCTTT. Translating gives CASRGGVQAFF.

This clone was seen just once. CDR3 sequence (DNA): TGTGCCAGCAGCAGGGGGATCGCGGGGGGGCCCTACAATGAGCAGTTCTTC. It encodes CASSRGIAGGPYNEQFF. The chain carries TRBV11-2 and TRBJ2-1; TRBD2 matches at 9 bases. Germline trimming cut 5 bases from V and 2 bases from J; bases unmatched to any gene: 10. CDR1 and CDR2 from the germline V gene are SGHAT and FQNNGV. The CDR3 sequence is 17 residues long. The whole variable domain, filled in from reference TRBV11-2 and TRBJ2-1, reads EAGVAQSPRYKIIEKRQSVAFWCNPISGHATLYWYQQILGQGPKLLIQFQNNGVVDDSQLPKDRFSAERLKGVDSTLKIQPAKLEDSAVYLCASSRGIAGGPYNEQFFGPGTRLTVL.

The gene calls are TRBV5-6 and TRBJ2-1; 12 bases are shared with TRBD2. Looked up from germline, CDR1 is SGHDT and CDR2 is YYEEEE. This CDR3 is built from 15 residues. J lost 8 bases, V lost 2 bases, and 5 bases had no gene match. CDR3 nucleotides: TGTGCCAGCAGCTTCAGACTAGCGGGGGTAGATGAGCAGTTCTTC. Its translation: CASSFRLAGVDEQFF. Variable domain in full (rest from reference TRBV5-6 and TRBJ2-1): DAGVTQSPTHLIKTRGQQVTLRCSPKSGHDTVSWYQQALGQGPQFIFQYYEEEERQRGNFPDRFSGHQFPNYSSELNVNALLLGDSALYLCASSFRLAGVDEQFFGPGTRLTVL.

This clone was recorded a few times. This chain connects TRBV2 to TRBJ2-7, with TRBD2 matching 9 bases. The CDR3 contains 15 residues. Germline V gene lookup returns CDR1 SNHLY and CDR2 FYNNEI. The V segment lost 8 bases and the J segment 2 bases; nucleotides outside the gene matches: 10. The DNA of the CDR3 is TGTGCCAGCGGGAGTAGCGGGAGTACCACCTACGAGCAGTACTTC. Translated: CASGSSGSTTYEQYF.

The genes are TRBV10-3 and TRBJ2-3; 11 bases align to TRBD2. The ends lost 7 bases at V and 4 bases at J; junction bases unmatched: 10. Germline values: CDR1 ENHRY, CDR2 SYGVKD. The CDR3 is made up of 16 amino acids. The CDR3 DNA sequence: TGTGCCATCAAGGGTAGCGGGAGGGCCGGGGCAGATACGCAGTATTTT. It yields the protein CAIKGSGRAGADTQYF.

The V call is TRBV30, the J call TRBJ2-5, with 12 bases fitting TRBD2. Germline values: CDR1 GTSNPN, CDR2 SVGIG (reference sequence). V dropped 3 bases and J dropped 5; count of bases not matched to a gene: 7. The length of the CDR3 is 15 residues. CDR3 protein: CAWSKLAGGMETQYF. The CDR3, as DNA: TGTGCCTGGAGCAAACTAGCGGGGGGCATGGAGACCCAGTACTTC.

The table lists this clone with a few counts. CDR3 sequence (DNA): TGTGCCAGCAGCCGAGACAGGGGTAATGAAAAACTGTTTTTT. It translates to CASSRDRGNEKLFF. The chain joins TRBV5-4 to TRBJ1-4; 8 bases are a match to TRBD1. Germline V gives CDR1 SGHNT, CDR2 YYREEE (reference sequence). CDR3 size: 14 residues. V was clipped by 4 bases and J by 4 bases; unmatched bases: 3.

This chain links TRBV7-2 with TRBJ2-2; the match to TRBD2 covers 7 bases. The CDR3 is 15 residues long. V gave up 5 bases and J gave up 6 bases; unmatched junction bases: 9. Germline values: CDR1 SGHTA, CDR2 FQGNSA. CDR3 sequence: CASSPPGTTAGELFF. The CDR3 coding sequence is TGTGCCAGCAGCCCCCCCGGGACTACAGCCGGGGAGCTGTTTTTT.

On this clone itself: The sample holds other DNA sequences that translate to the same CDR3. This chain uses TRBV3-1 (or the pseudogene TRBV3-2) with TRBJ1-3; perhaps TRBD1 as D (5 bases). The CDR3 extends over 14 amino acids. The V gene's germline CDR1 is LGHDT and CDR2 YNNKEL (reference sequence). Trimming left V 4 bases short and J 1 base short, with 8 bases between. The CDR3 sequence is CASSPRGSGNTIYF. Written as DNA, the CDR3 is TGTGCCAGCAGCCCCCGGGGGTCTGGAAACACCATATATTTT.

The V gene is TRBV24-1, the J gene TRBJ1-2, with TRBD1 as a possible D gene (6 bases). Trimming took off 5 bases at V and 4 bases at J, with 25 bases between the two ends. This CDR3 contains 18 residues. CDR1 is KGHDR, CDR2 SFDVKD, per germline. The CDR3 is CATSVPNRATANSYGYTF. CDR3 bases: TGTGCCACCAGTGTCCCTAACAGGGCCACAGCGAATAGCTATGGCTACACCTTC.

The rearrangement uses TRBV7-9 and TRBJ2-3; unclear D gene. Trimming pared 3 bases from V and 2 bases from J, leaving 9 bases between. This CDR3 region has 14 residues. Germline V gene sequence: CDR1 SEHNR, CDR2 FQNEAQ (reference sequence). Here the CDR3 DNA reads TGTGCCAGCAGCTTGAGCGCGTACACAGATACGCAGTATTTT. Protein product: CASSLSAYTDTQYF.

CDR3 region: CASRPTAGGTDTQYF. In DNA form, the CDR3 reads TGTGCCAGCAGACCGACAGCGGGAGGCACAGATACGCAGTATTTT. The chain links TRBV7-3 to TRBJ2-3; 8 nucleotides line up with TRBD2. The length of the CDR3 is 15 residues. Losses at the gene ends were 6 bases for V and 1 base for J; bases not matched to a gene: 6. CDR1 SGHTA and CDR2 FQGTGA come from the germline V gene.

The V call is TRBV7-9, the J call TRBJ1-1, with 11 bases aligning to TRBD1. This CDR3 has 17 amino acids. With 5 bases clipped from V and 1 base from J, the junction kept 9 bases outside the gene matches. Germline V gene sequence: CDR1 SEHNR, CDR2 FQNEAQ (reference sequence). This CDR3 reads CASSRYGTGGSNTEAFF. CDR3 in DNA: TGTGCCAGCAGCCGCTATGGGACAGGGGGTTCGAACACTGAAGCTTTCTTT.

The rearrangement uses TRBV21-1 and TRBJ1-5; whether TRBD1, the table's D call, matches the DNA was not checked. TRBV21-1 is classified as a pseudogene. The CDR3 runs to 19 residues. The CDR3 bases are TGTGCCAGCACCCTCACCCCACAGGGCTCCTCATATAGCAATCAGCCCCAGCATTTT. Translated, it gives CASTLTPQGSSYSNQPQHF.

The rearrangement uses TRBV16 and TRBJ2-3; TRBD2 matches at 9 bases. The CDR3 sequence is 15 residues long. Germline lookup yields CDR1 KGHSY and CDR2 FQNENV. Losses at the gene ends were 2 bases for V and 5 bases for J; bases not matched to a gene: 5. The CDR3 DNA is TGTGCCAGCAGCCAAACCGGGACTAGCCAAGATACGCAGTATTTT. It encodes CASSQTGTSQDTQYF.

The rearrangement uses TRBV19 and TRBJ2-1, with 9 bases fitting TRBD2. The J segment lost 6 bases and the V segment lost 7 bases, leaving 10 bases of the junction unmatched. This CDR3 region has 15 residues. CDR1 is LNHDA and CDR2 is SQIVND in the germline V gene (reference sequence). The chain's CDR3 is CASKSGLAGTNEQFF. The CDR3 DNA follows: TGTGCCAGTAAAAGCGGGCTAGCGGGAACCAATGAGCAGTTCTTC.

This rearrangement joins TRBV2 to TRBJ2-1; TRBD2 might be the D (6 bases). With 1 base removed from V and 5 bases from J, the gap between germline ends came to 12 bases. The length of the CDR3 is 15 residues. In germline, CDR1 is SNHLY, CDR2 FYNNEI. The CDR3 DNA sequence: TGTGCCAGCAGTGAAGGGCTAGCGAAGAACAATGAGCAGTTCTTC. Protein: CASSEGLAKNNEQFF.

The chain employs TRBV2 and TRBJ2-1; 10 nucleotides agree with TRBD1. The junction had 8 bases not matched to a gene; V was cut back by 5 bases and J by 7 bases. The CDR3 is made up of 15 amino acids. Per germline, CDR1 SNHLY and CDR2 FYNNEI. The CDR3 coding sequence is TGTGCCAGCAGTACCCGACAGGGGGCATGGAATGAGCAGTTCTTC. Protein: CASSTRQGAWNEQFF.

The rearrangement joins TRBV30 to TRBJ1-1; no firm D call. This CDR3 is built from 11 residues. V was pared by 0 bases and J by 10 bases, with 9 bases between. Germline CDR1 is GTSNPN and CDR2 is SVGIG (reference sequence). CDR3 sequence reads: CAWSVSRAAFF. The CDR3 region has the DNA TGTGCCTGGAGTGTAAGCCGTGCAGCTTTCTTT.